A selection of T cell receptor beta chains follows, all from one sample in a study of OX40 agonist ivuxolimab in advanced cancers. The method was immunoSEQ multiplex PCR; TCRdb's version includes in-frame clones alone and lacks a portion of them. The sample includes 45,000 to 65,000 clones, roughly 80% of them seen just once. The sequenced sample was CD4+ or CD8+ T cells sorted from blood, obtained in a trial of the OX40 agonist ivuxolimab. The source is an adult with an advanced solid tumor such as melanoma, head and neck, liver or kidney cancer. Each CDR3 is given with its conserved first and last residue. The D gene is left open where the match is weak. A row's size may be missing; if present it is once, few, many or a size class.

clone_size: .
v_call: TRBV27
d_call: TRBD2
j_call: TRBJ2-7
cdr3_nt: TGTGCCAGCAGCCTCGGGATAGCGGGGGCCAACGAGCAGTACTTC
cdr3_aa: CASSLGIAGANEQYF

clone_size: .
v_call: TRBV6-5
d_call: TRBD1
j_call: TRBJ1-5
cdr3_nt: TGTGCCAGCAGTACCCGACAGGGGGATCAGCCCCAGCATTTT
cdr3_aa: CASSTRQGDQPQHF

clone_size: .
v_call: TRBV6-6
d_call: .
j_call: TRBJ1-1
cdr3_nt: TGTGCCAGCAGTTACTCAGAGAACACTGAAGCTTTCTTT
cdr3_aa: CASSYSENTEAFF

clone_size: .
v_call: TRBV7-3
d_call: .
j_call: TRBJ2-7
cdr3_nt: TGTGCCAGCAGCTTAGCTGTTCGGGAGCAGTACTTC
cdr3_aa: CASSLAVREQYF

clone_size: few
v_call: TRBV2
d_call: TRBD1
j_call: TRBJ2-7
cdr3_nt: TGTGCCAGCAGTGGCCAGGGGGACGAGCAGTACTTC
cdr3_aa: CASSGQGDEQYF

clone_size: .
v_call: TRBV11-3
d_call: TRBD2
j_call: TRBJ2-3
cdr3_nt: TGTGCCAGCAGACCCGCTAGCGGGCGAAACACAGATACGCAGTATTTT
cdr3_aa: CASRPASGRNTDTQYF

clone_size: .
v_call: TRBV4-2
d_call: .
j_call: TRBJ2-2
cdr3_nt: TGTGCCAGCAGCCAAGACGTATCGTCCCCCGGGGGAATCGGGGAGCTGTTTTTT
cdr3_aa: CASSQDVSSPGGIGELFF

clone_size: .
v_call: TRBV10-1
d_call: .
j_call: TRBJ2-2
cdr3_nt: TGCGCCAGCAGTAGAAGGGTTTCCGGGGAGCTGTTTTTT
cdr3_aa: CASSRRVSGELFF

clone_size: once
v_call: TRBV6-5
d_call: .
j_call: TRBJ1-4
cdr3_nt: TGTGCCAGCACCTCCTGGACCGCAACTAATGAAAAACTGTTTTTT
cdr3_aa: CASTSWTATNEKLFF

clone_size: once
v_call: TRBV5-4
d_call: .
j_call: TRBJ1-2
cdr3_nt: TGTGCCAGCAGCCCTCAGGCAGGAGAAAACTATGGCTACACCTTC
cdr3_aa: CASSPQAGENYGYTF

clone_size: .
v_call: TRBV6-1
d_call: TRBD1
j_call: TRBJ1-2
cdr3_nt: TGTGCCAGCAGTGAAACGGGACAGGGTAATTATGGCTACACCTTC
cdr3_aa: CASSETGQGNYGYTF

clone_size: .
v_call: TRBV7-7
d_call: TRBD2
j_call: TRBJ2-5
cdr3_nt: TGTGCCAGCAGCCGTATAGCGGGGGCAGAGACCCAGTACTTC
cdr3_aa: CASSRIAGAETQYF

clone_size: .
v_call: TRBV6-5
d_call: .
j_call: TRBJ1-6
cdr3_nt: TGTGCCAGCAGTGAAGGACCAAAGAATTCACCCCTCCACTTT
cdr3_aa: CASSEGPKNSPLHF

clone_size: .
v_call: TRBV6-1
d_call: TRBD1
j_call: TRBJ1-1
cdr3_nt: TGTGCCAGCAGTGAAGCGCGAACAGGGGGGGAAGCTTTCTTT
cdr3_aa: CASSEARTGGEAFF

clone_size: .
v_call: TRBV2
d_call: .
j_call: TRBJ2-1
cdr3_nt: TGTGCCAGGAACAGGGGAGGCAATGAGCAGTTCTTC
cdr3_aa: CARNRGGNEQFF

clone_size: .
v_call: TRBV4-2
d_call: .
j_call: TRBJ1-1
cdr3_nt: TGTGCCAGCAGCCAAGAAGGGACATTAGCGGATGAAGCTTTCTTT
cdr3_aa: CASSQEGTLADEAFF

clone_size: .
v_call: TRBV4-2
d_call: TRBD2
j_call: TRBJ2-3
cdr3_nt: TGTGCCAGCAGCCAAGAACCCCCTCGGCGGGGGGGTAGCACAGATACGCAGTATTTT
cdr3_aa: CASSQEPPRRGGSTDTQYF

clone_size: .
v_call: TRBV5-4
d_call: .
j_call: TRBJ2-3
cdr3_nt: TGTGCCAGCAGCGTGATTGGACGCGGACAACGCACAGATACGCAGTATTTT
cdr3_aa: CASSVIGRGQRTDTQYF

clone_size: .
v_call: TRBV6-5
d_call: .
j_call: TRBJ1-1
cdr3_nt: TGTGCCAGCAGTACCTCGACCGGCGGGGGTACTGAAGCTTTCTTT
cdr3_aa: CASSTSTGGGTEAFF